This T cell receptor (beta chain) is from a study of PD-1 blockade in classical Hodgkin lymphoma. Study context: Nivolumab was given intravenously to patients at 3 mg/kg every 2 weeks. Notes on the study in general: Complete responders entered with baseline diversity on par with newly diagnosed patients, the results showed. CD8+ TCR diversity did not rise significantly by C4D1, unlike CD4+. Newly diagnosed patients were reported to start with lower TCR diversity than healthy donors.

Brentuximab vedotin exposure varied among the patients, all of whom had relapsed after autologous stem cell transplantation. Trimming cost V 6 bases and J 5 bases, with 14 bases left between them. There are 12 residues in the CDR3. CDR1 and CDR2 from the germline V gene are SQVTM and ANQGSEA. TCRdb's copy holds only in-frame clones and misses some; the assay was immunoSEQ multiplex PCR. The profile covers over 50,000 clones, with roughly 80% appearing a single time and roughly 16% taken by the ten largest. Of note for this clone: Its antigen remains unidentified.

The TCR originated in a human donor with classical Hodgkin lymphoma. The sample consisted of peripheral blood mononuclear cells (PBMCs), taken at baseline. J is TRBJ2-7 and V is TRBV29-1, with TRBD1 as a possible D gene (6 bases). DNA for the CDR3: TGCAGCGTCGCTATACAGGGAAACGAGCAGTACTTC. It codes for CSVAIQGNEQYF.